These 9 T cell receptor beta chains share one sample of origin, sequenced in a study of blood T cell repertoires in COVID-19. Only in-frame clones appear in the TCRdb table, and some are missing; sequencing was by immunoSEQ multiplex PCR. The sample yields around 300,000 clones, about 89% seen once. The material sequenced was PBMCs or T cells enriched from blood (not recorded which). Every receptor here comes from a woman between 40 and 55 years old who had recovered from COVID-19.

About this clone itself: Other nucleotide sequences in the sample specify the same CDR3. V gene TRBV11-2 combines with J gene TRBJ2-7; D is unresolved. CDR3 length: 13 residues. The V end was cut by 2 bases, the J end by 1 base, with 6 bases between. Germline assignment: CDR1 SGHAT and CDR2 FQNNGV. The CDR3 is CASSLRGSYEQYF. DNA for the CDR3: TGTGCCAGCAGCTTAAGAGGTTCCTACGAGCAGTACTTC.

This chain joins TRBV19 and TRBJ2-7; D not resolved. Deletions cut 3 bases from V and 4 bases from J, with 16 bases between. The CDR3 has 15 residues. Germline loops: CDR1 LNHDA, CDR2 SQIVND (reference sequence). CDR3 residues: CASSIGQVRRYEQYF. The CDR3 DNA reads as TGTGCCAGTAGTATCGGTCAGGTTCGTCGTTACGAGCAGTACTTC.

This clone is labeled as medium-sized. The chain uses TRBV2 and TRBJ2-1; D not resolved. Germline CDR1 and CDR2: SNHLY and FYNNEI. The CDR3 consists of 11 residues. CDR3 sequence: CAARAYNEQFF. As DNA, the CDR3 is TGTGCAGCACGGGCCTACAATGAGCAGTTCTTC.

This clone was seen once. Within the sample, other DNA sequences also encode this same CDR3. The J gene is TRBJ1-3, the V gene TRBV27, with D possibly being TRBD1 (6 bases). The CDR3 sequence is 15 residues long. Per the germline V gene, CDR1 is MNHEY and CDR2 is SMNVEV (reference sequence). The germline V and J ends were trimmed by 2 bases and 0 bases, with 8 bases remaining between them. The CDR3 nucleotides read TGTGCCAGCAGTTTACAGGGGAGCTCTGGAAACACCATATATTTT. This codes for CASSLQGSSGNTIYF.

The chain is built from TRBV18 and TRBJ2-1; 10 bases are shared with TRBD1. Germline trimming cut 4 bases from V and 8 bases from J; bases unmatched to any gene: 8. Germline V lookup: CDR1 KGHSH, CDR2 LQKENI. The CDR3 contains 15 residues. The CDR3 DNA reads as TGTGCCAGCTCACGACGGGCGACAGGGGGCGATGAGCAGTTCTTC. Translated, it gives CASSRRATGGDEQFF. Full variable domain (remainder filled in from reference TRBV18 and TRBJ2-1): NAGVMQNPRHLVRRRGQEARLRCSPMKGHSHVYWYRQLPEEGLKFMVYLQKENIIDESGMPKERFSAEFPKEGPSILRIQQVVRGDSAAYFCASSRRATGGDEQFFGPGTRLTVL.

The chain joins TRBV7-2 to TRBJ1-1; a possible D gene is TRBD1 (6 bases). The CDR3 is made up of 15 amino acids. Trimming cost V 3 bases and J 4 bases, with 15 bases left between them. Per germline, CDR1 SGHTA and CDR2 FQGNSA. The CDR3 is CASSLSPRGGTEAFF. Written as DNA, the CDR3 is TGTGCCAGCAGCTTGTCCCCTCGAGGGGGCACTGAAGCTTTCTTT.

The chain couples TRBV7-9 to TRBJ2-5; D remains unclear. V gave up 8 bases and J gave up 2 bases, with 18 bases separating them. The CDR3 spans 15 residues. Germline loops: CDR1 SEHNR, CDR2 FQNEAQ (reference sequence). The DNA for the CDR3 is TGTGCCAGCCGGCGAGGTGCTGGTATACAAGAGACCCAGTACTTC. This translates into CASRRGAGIQETQYF.

V gene TRBV5-1 combines with J gene TRBJ2-3; 9 nucleotides line up with TRBD1. Germline V gene data show CDR1 as SGHRS and CDR2 as YFSETQ. The CDR3 is 16 amino acids. The trim removed 0 bases at V and 5 bases at J, leaving 7 bases unmatched. CDR3 sequence reads: CASSLGPGQGKDTQYF. The CDR3 nucleotides read TGCGCCAGCAGCTTGGGCCCGGGACAGGGTAAAGATACGCAGTATTTT.

The gene calls are TRBV19 and TRBJ1-1, with 8 nucleotides matching TRBD1. Germline loops: CDR1 LNHDA, CDR2 SQIVND (reference sequence). V lost 8 bases to trimming and J lost 6 bases; unmatched junction nucleotides: 11. CDR3 size: 14 residues. DNA of the CDR3: TGTGCCAGTTATTCCCGGCAGGGGGCGGCTGAAGCTTTCTTT. Encoded protein: CASYSRQGAAEAFF.